This T cell receptor beta chain was recorded in a study of blood T cell repertoires in COVID-19. About the research overall: In each case, the material was cDNA or gDNA derived from T cells, B-cell-depleted T cells, or PBMCs.

Germline V gene lookup returns CDR1 MGHRA and CDR2 YSYEKL. The CDR3 is made up of 15 amino acids. V lost 1 base and J 5 bases, leaving 12 bases between the germline ends. The authors' processing: Scientists estimated how many nucleated cells there were by amplifying reference gene primers. The assay was immunoSEQ multiplex PCR, and TCRdb's table has in-frame clones only and misses some. V and J calls and clone size are those listed in that table; D and trimming were worked out from the DNA. The sample lists 55,000 to 65,000 clones, 78% occurring once. The sample holds one count of this clone. This clonotype was obtained from a human donor in a cohort sampled during active COVID-19. Material: peripheral blood. The chain combines TRBV4-1 with TRBJ2-1, with a tentative D call TRBD1 (6 bases). In DNA form, the CDR3 reads TGCGCCAGCAGCCAAGTTGGGGACATTAACAATGAGCAGTTCTTC. Translated: CASSQVGDINNEQFF.